The 17 T cell receptor beta chains below all came from one sample that was sequenced in a study of early T cells in non-severe SARS-CoV-2 infection. TCRdb independently ran MiXCR on the 5' RACE reads; one entry per CDR3 protein. Of some 73,000 distinct CDR3 sequences listed, roughly 12% were seen once; the top ten hold roughly 3.1%. The sequenced sample consisted of whole blood. These receptors were collected from an adult who was a healthcare worker with PCR-confirmed SARS-CoV-2 infection or an uninfected control (not recorded which).

This clonotype came up many times. The V call is TRBV20-1, the J call TRBJ2-7; 7 bases align to TRBD2. The V segment lost 4 bases and the J segment 4 bases; nucleotides outside the gene matches: 4. CDR1 and CDR2 (germline): DFQATT, SNEGSKA (reference sequence). CDR3 size: 12 residues. The CDR3 here is CSATSGPYEQYF. Written as DNA, the CDR3 is TGCAGTGCTACTAGCGGACCATACGAGCAGTACTTC.

This clonotype was seen many times. The rearrangement joins TRBV28 to TRBJ1-5, with D perhaps matching TRBD1 (6 bases). V lost 4 bases and J 2 bases, leaving 12 bases between the germline ends. Germline V gene lookup returns CDR1 MDHEN and CDR2 SYDVKM. The CDR3 consists of 15 residues. This CDR3 is CASSSPGQGNQPQHF. CDR3 DNA sequence: TGTGCCAGCAGTTCCCCGGGACAAGGCAATCAGCCCCAGCATTTT. Supplemented by reference TRBV28 and TRBJ1-5, the full variable domain reads DVKVTQSSRYLVKRTGEKVFLECVQDMDHENMFWYRQDPGLGLRLIYFSYDVKMKEKGDIPEGYSVSREKKERFSLILESASTNQTSMYLCASSSPGQGNQPQHFGDGTRLSIL.

This clonotype was detected a few times. The V gene is TRBV29-1, the J gene TRBJ2-7; the D gene is possibly TRBD2 (5 bases). This CDR3 region has 15 residues. Germline assignment: CDR1 SQVTM and CDR2 ANQGSEA. V lost 4 bases to trimming and J lost 2 bases, with 18 bases between them. Here the CDR3 reads CSVVDVLTGTYEQYF. Here the CDR3 DNA reads TGCAGCGTTGTCGACGTTTTAACCGGGACCTACGAGCAGTACTTC.

The sample holds a few counts of this clonotype. The chain combines TRBV28 with TRBJ2-1; 9 bases fit TRBD2. With V trimmed by 5 bases and J by 10 bases, 12 bases remained unmatched. Looked up from germline, CDR1 is MDHEN and CDR2 is SYDVKM. The CDR3 is 15 residues long. CDR3 coding DNA: TGTGCCAGCAGTGTCCAGCGGGAGGCGGAGGAGGAGCAGTTCTTC. Translating gives CASSVQREAEEEQFF. The full variable domain, with the rest looked up from reference TRBV28 and TRBJ2-1, is DVKVTQSSRYLVKRTGEKVFLECVQDMDHENMFWYRQDPGLGLRLIYFSYDVKMKEKGDIPEGYSVSREKKERFSLILESASTNQTSMYLCASSVQREAEEEQFFGPGTRLTVL.

This clonotype was recorded at least ten times. The V call is TRBV27, the J call TRBJ2-5; a possible D gene is TRBD2 (5 bases). There are 15 residues in the CDR3. Trimming shortened V by 0 bases and J by 5 bases, and 13 bases separated the two germline ends. Germline lookup yields CDR1 MNHEY and CDR2 SMNVEV (reference sequence). The CDR3 here is CASSLSVATIETQYF. The CDR3 DNA sequence: TGTGCCAGCAGTTTATCTGTAGCGACGATTGAGACCCAGTACTTC.

This clonotype was detected ten times or more. The V call is TRBV18, the J call TRBJ2-1, with 12 positions matching TRBD2. J lost 4 bases, V lost 7 bases, and 8 bases had no gene match. Germline V gene sequence: CDR1 KGHSH, CDR2 LQKENI. This CDR3 is 16 amino acids long. This chain's CDR3 is CASFPLAGGGYNEQFF. The CDR3 DNA reads TGTGCCAGCTTCCCCCTAGCGGGAGGGGGGTACAATGAGCAGTTCTTC.

This clonotype was seen a few times. The gene calls are TRBV19 and TRBJ1-5; TRBD1 agrees at 7 bases. The CDR3 is 15 amino acids. V shed 7 bases and J 4 bases; nucleotides not matched to a gene: 10. CDR1 and CDR2 from the germline V gene are LNHDA and SQIVND (reference sequence). CDR3 DNA: TGTGCCAGTACCCACGGACTGGACAGGAATCAGCCCCAGCATTTT. Its translation: CASTHGLDRNQPQHF.

In its sample, this clonotype was seen many times. The chain recombines TRBV9 with TRBJ2-7; 10 bases align to TRBD2. The CDR3 covers 14 residues. V dropped 5 bases and J dropped 2; count of bases not matched to a gene: 4. Germline CDR1 is SGDLS and CDR2 is YYNGEE. CDR3 DNA: TGTGCCAGCAGTCATGGACTAGCGGCCTACGAGCAGTACTTC. Protein: CASSHGLAAYEQYF. The full variable domain, with the rest looked up from reference TRBV9 and TRBJ2-7, is DSGVTQTPKHLITATGQRVTLRCSPRSGDLSVYWYQQSLDQGLQFLIQYYNGEERAKGNILERFSAQQFPDLHSELNLSSLELGDSALYFCASSHGLAAYEQYFGPGTRLTVT.

Points on this clonotype: With a much larger clone just one base away, this may be a read error. The chain links TRBV20-1 to TRBJ1-6; the D gene is possibly TRBD1 (5 bases). Germline assignment: CDR1 DFQATT and CDR2 SNEGSKA (reference sequence). The CDR3 totals 14 residues. The CDR3 DNA is TGCAGTGCTAGCCCCCGGGGGAGAAATTCACCCCTCCGCTTT. Translating it yields CSASPRGRNSPLRF.

This clonotype showed up many times. The gene calls are TRBV28 and TRBJ1-2, with no clear D. The CDR3 totals 12 residues. Per germline, CDR1 MDHEN and CDR2 SYDVKM. V shed 6 bases and J shed 4 bases, with 9 bases lying between them. CDR3 coding DNA: TGTGCCAGCAGGGTGGGGTCCTATGGCTACACCTTC. The encoded protein is CASRVGSYGYTF.

This clonotype has a count of ten or more. The chain is built from TRBV29-1 and TRBJ1-1, with 12 bases aligning to TRBD1. The CDR3 consists of 14 residues. Trimming took 1 base from V and 4 from J; bases not matched to a gene: 1. Germline V lookup: CDR1 SQVTM, CDR2 ANQGSEA. The CDR3 DNA follows: TGCAGCGTTGAAGGGGACAGGGGGCTCACTGAAGCTTTCTTT. This encodes CSVEGDRGLTEAFF.

This clonotype was observed a handful of times. The CDR3 is CSAFQVNTEAFF. The DNA of the CDR3 is TGCAGCGCCTTTCAGGTGAACACTGAAGCTTTCTTT. The chain is built from TRBV29-1 and TRBJ1-1, with no clear D. The CDR3 runs 12 residues. CDR1 SQVTM and CDR2 ANQGSEA come from the germline V gene. V dropped 7 bases and J dropped 0 bases, with 9 bases sitting between them.

This clonotype was seen ten or more times. This chain joins TRBV5-1 and TRBJ1-6, with 9 bases identical to TRBD1. The CDR3 consists of 15 residues. The trim removed 4 bases at V and 7 bases at J, leaving 6 bases unmatched. Per germline, CDR1 SGHRS and CDR2 YFSETQ. In DNA, the CDR3 is TGCGCCAGCAGCCCGGACAGGGGATACAATTCACCCCTCCACTTT. Translation gives CASSPDRGYNSPLHF. Combining the CDR3 with reference TRBV5-1 and TRBJ1-6 gives the whole variable domain KAGVTQTPRYLIKTRGQQVTLSCSPISGHRSVSWYQQTPGQGLQFLFEYFSETQRNKGNFPGRFSGRQFSNSRSEMNVSTLELGDSALYLCASSPDRGYNSPLHFGNGTRLTVT.

The sample holds many counts of this clonotype. The rearrangement uses TRBV7-3 and TRBJ2-3; 7 bases match TRBD2. Germline V gene sequence: CDR1 SGHTA, CDR2 FQGTGA. The CDR3 has 16 residues. Unmatched junction bases numbered 14, after V lost 2 bases and J lost 9 bases. DNA for the CDR3: TGTGCCAGCAGCTTAGGGGCTAGCGGCGGCCAGATAACGCAGTATTTT. It encodes CASSLGASGGQITQYF.

This clonotype was recorded a few times. The chain employs TRBV5-4 and TRBJ1-1; TRBD1 might be the D (5 bases). The CDR3 has 15 residues. The germline V gene has CDR1 SGHNT and CDR2 YYREEE (reference sequence). With 4 bases removed from V and 6 bases from J, the gap between germline ends came to 19 bases. CDR3 bases: TGTGCCAGCAGCCCCCTGGGGACGCGTTGGTCTGAAGCTTTCTTT. Encoded protein: CASSPLGTRWSEAFF.

This clonotype was observed a few times. J is TRBJ2-3 and V is TRBV6-6, with D possibly matching TRBD2 (6 bases). The germline V and J ends were trimmed by 6 bases and 3 bases, with 16 bases remaining between them. CDR3 length equals 15 residues. Germline V CDR1 and CDR2: MNHNY, SVGAGI (reference sequence). The DNA of the CDR3 is TGTGCCAGCAGAAACAGCGCGGAGGGGACAGATACGCAGTATTTT. Amino acid sequence: CASRNSAEGTDTQYF.

This clonotype was observed a few times. The chain combines TRBV20-1 with TRBJ2-7, with D possibly being TRBD1 or TRBD2 (6 bases each). Germline assignment: CDR1 DFQATT and CDR2 SNEGSKA (reference sequence). The CDR3 has 15 residues. Trimming took off 5 bases at V and 7 bases at J, with 24 bases between the two ends. The CDR3: CSAVTGTGTHLEQYF. The CDR3 region has the DNA TGCAGTGCTGTTACAGGGACCGGGACTCACTTGGAGCAGTACTTC.